Below, 10 T cell receptor beta chains from the same sample are listed, as sequenced in a study of molecular identifiers for immune sequencing clone quantification. TCRdb analysed the PCR reads with MiXCR anew, one entry per CDR3 protein. Of roughly 320,000 distinct CDR3 sequences in the sample, about a fifth were seen once. Sequences were obtained from naive CD8+ T cells from blood, with Jurkat cell RNA spiked in. Specified subset: FACS-sorted CD8+CD4-CCR7+CD45RA+ naive T cells. These receptors came from a human donor in good health. Some libraries in this study had Jurkat cell RNA spiked in.

This clonotype was detected many times. This chain connects TRBV28 to TRBJ2-7, with D possibly matching TRBD2 (6 bases). Trimming stripped 6 bases from V and 5 bases from J, with 20 bases between. The germline V gene encodes CDR1 MDHEN and CDR2 SYDVKM. The CDR3 is 15 amino acids. The CDR3 DNA reads TGTGCCAGCAGATACTCCGGGACTTCAATAGACGAGCAGTACTTC. Translating it yields CASRYSGTSIDEQYF. The entire variable domain, with the rest obtained from reference TRBV28 and TRBJ2-7, is as follows: DVKVTQSSRYLVKRTGEKVFLECVQDMDHENMFWYRQDPGLGLRLIYFSYDVKMKEKGDIPEGYSVSREKKERFSLILESASTNQTSMYLCASRYSGTSIDEQYFGPGTRLTVT.

Of note for this clonotype: Possible read error: a much larger clone is one base away. The chain combines TRBV6-1 with TRBJ2-7; D is ambiguous. Between the trimmed V and J ends, which lost 3 bases and 8 bases, there was a span of 17 bases. This CDR3 has 14 residues. Germline assignment: CDR1 MNHNS and CDR2 SASEGT. For the CDR3, the DNA is TGTGCCAGCAGTGAGTACGGCCCCACATACAAGCAGTACTTC. The encoded protein is CASSEYGPTYKQYF.

In this sample, this clonotype turned up a few times. The rearrangement uses TRBV3-1 and TRBJ1-6; the D gene is possibly TRBD1 (5 bases). Germline V gives CDR1 LGHDT, CDR2 YNNKEL (reference sequence). Trimming pared 5 bases from V and 0 bases from J, leaving 14 bases between. The CDR3 runs 17 residues. The CDR3: CASSKGRAFSYNSPLHF. The CDR3 bases are TGTGCCAGCAGCAAGGGACGGGCCTTCTCCTATAATTCACCCCTCCACTTT.

This clonotype was recorded many times. The rearrangement uses TRBV5-6 and TRBJ2-7, with a possible D match to TRBD2 (5 bases). CDR1 and CDR2 (germline): SGHDT, YYEEEE. The CDR3 has 14 residues. The V gene lost 1 base and the J gene lost 2 bases, with 10 bases spanning the gap. DNA for the CDR3: TGTGCCAGCAGCTTGACGAGCGGAGCCTACGAGCAGTACTTC. Translation: CASSLTSGAYEQYF.

About this clonotype: A much more abundant neighbour one base away suggests this may be a read error. This chain uses TRBV2 with TRBJ1-2; D unclear. This CDR3 comprises 12 residues. Germline assignment: CDR1 SNHLY and CDR2 FYNNEI. The CDR3 DNA is TGTGCCAGCAGTGTGGCCGAGTATGGCTACATCTTC. This translates into CASSVAEYGYIF.

About this clonotype itself: A much bigger clone sits one base away, suggesting this may be a read error. J is TRBJ2-7 and V is TRBV20-1, with D unresolved. V lost 6 bases, J lost 6 bases, and 24 bases lay in between. CDR1 and CDR2 (germline): DFQATT, SNEGSKA (reference sequence). The CDR3 has 15 amino acids. CDR3 amino acids: CSARRSRGPLTEQYF. CDR3 nucleotide sequence: TGCAGTGCCCGGCGCTCTCGAGGTCCCCTCACCGAGCAGTACTTC.

This clonotype turned up a few times. The chain recombines TRBV27 with TRBJ2-7; D is undetermined. V was cut by 3 bases and J by 2 bases, with 8 bases left in between. There are 13 residues in the CDR3. Germline CDR1 and CDR2: MNHEY and SMNVEV (reference sequence). This CDR3 is CASSFRDTYEQYF. The DNA for the CDR3 is TGTGCCAGCAGTTTCCGAGATACCTACGAGCAGTACTTC.

As for this clonotype: A much larger clone sits a single nucleotide away, making a read error possible. The rearrangement links TRBV19 to TRBJ2-2; TRBD1 matches at 8 bases. Trimming took 10 bases from V and 5 from J; bases not matched to a gene: 9. This CDR3 has 14 amino acids. Germline loops: CDR1 LNHDA, CDR2 SQIVND (reference sequence). CDR3 amino acids: CAIHRQGWTGELFF. The DNA of the CDR3 is TGTGCCATCCATAGACAGGGGTGGACCGGGGAGCTGTTTTTT.

In this sample, this clonotype turned up many times. The chain links TRBV7-9 to TRBJ1-1; D uncertain. V gave up 2 bases and J gave up 2 bases, with 12 bases separating them. The CDR3 consists of 15 residues. Germline V lookup: CDR1 SEHNR, CDR2 FQNEAQ (reference sequence). The CDR3, as DNA: TGTGCCAGCAGCTTATTAACGGGGTTAAACACTGAAGCTTTCTTT. Encoded protein: CASSLLTGLNTEAFF.

This clonotype was picked up many times. The chain employs TRBV15 and TRBJ2-7; D is possibly TRBD2 (5 bases). Germline-derived CDR1 and CDR2 are LNHNV and YYDKDF (reference sequence). V lost 0 bases to trimming and J lost 5 bases, with 11 bases between them. CDR3 size: 14 residues. This chain's CDR3 is CATSREEDGNEQYF. As DNA, the CDR3 is TGTGCCACCAGCAGAGAGGAGGACGGGAACGAGCAGTACTTC.